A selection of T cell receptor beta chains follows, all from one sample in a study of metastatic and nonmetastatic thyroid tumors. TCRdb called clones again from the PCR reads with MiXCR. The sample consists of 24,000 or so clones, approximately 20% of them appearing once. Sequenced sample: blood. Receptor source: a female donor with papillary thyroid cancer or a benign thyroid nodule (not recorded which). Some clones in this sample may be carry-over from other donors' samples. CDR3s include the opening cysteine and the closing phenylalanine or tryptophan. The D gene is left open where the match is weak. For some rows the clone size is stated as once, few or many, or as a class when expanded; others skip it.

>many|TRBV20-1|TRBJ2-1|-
TGCAGTGCTAGAGATGTACAGGGCAATGAGCAGTTCTTC
CSARDVQGNEQFF
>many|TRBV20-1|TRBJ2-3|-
TGCAGTGCTAGAGATTTTAGAGTTGAGACCGTGTGGACCACAGATACGCAGTATTTT
CSARDFRVETVWTTDTQYF
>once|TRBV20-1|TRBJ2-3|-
TGCAGTGCTAGCGTTTCAGCAGATACGCAGTATTTT
CSASVSADTQYF
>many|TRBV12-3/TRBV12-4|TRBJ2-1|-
TGTGCCAGCAGTCCCCAGGGGCAGCGGGCTTACAATGAGCAGTTCTTC
CASSPQGQRAYNEQFF
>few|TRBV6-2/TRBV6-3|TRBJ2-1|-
TGTGCCAGCAATCTCCGTGGACAACCGGTCTACAATGAGCAGTTCTTC
CASNLRGQPVYNEQFF
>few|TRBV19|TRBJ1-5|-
TGTGCCAGTAGTATTGGCGGGAGAAGCAATCAGCCCCAGCATTTT
CASSIGGRSNQPQHF
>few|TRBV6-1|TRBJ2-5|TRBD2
TGTGCCAGCAATCTCATAGCGGGGGGGCAGGAGACCCAGTACTTC
CASNLIAGGQETQYF
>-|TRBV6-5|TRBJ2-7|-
TGTGCCAGCAGTTTAGGGCAGGGAGTCTACGAGCAGTACTTC
CASSLGQGVYEQYF
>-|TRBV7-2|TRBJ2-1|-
TGTGCCAGCAGCTTAGGGGAGTCATGGGAGCAGTTCTTC
CASSLGESWEQFF
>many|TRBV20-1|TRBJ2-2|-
TGCAGTGCTAGACTAGCGAACACCGGGGAGCTGTTTTTT
CSARLANTGELFF
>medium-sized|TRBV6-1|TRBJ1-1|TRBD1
TGTGCCAGCAGATTACAGGGGGACACTGAAGCTTTCTTT
CASRLQGDTEAFF
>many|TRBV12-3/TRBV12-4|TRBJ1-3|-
TGTGCCAGCAGTTTAGGCAGGTCAGGAAACACCATATATTTT
CASSLGRSGNTIYF
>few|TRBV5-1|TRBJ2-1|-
TGCGCCAGCAGCACTGAAGCGTTAGGTGATTACAATGAGCAGTTCTTC
CASSTEALGDYNEQFF
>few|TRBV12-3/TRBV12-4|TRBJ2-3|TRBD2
TGTGCCAGCAGTTTTGGACTAGCGGCAGATACGCAGTATTTT
CASSFGLAADTQYF
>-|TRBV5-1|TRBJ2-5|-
TGCGCCAGCAGCTTGGGAGACGTGAGAGAGACCCAGTACTTC
CASSLGDVRETQYF
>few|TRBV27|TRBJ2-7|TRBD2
TGTGCCAGCAGCCAACTAGCGGGCCAAACCTACGAGCAGTACTTC
CASSQLAGQTYEQYF
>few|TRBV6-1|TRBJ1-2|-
TGTGCCAGCACCCCTGGGTTCGATGGCTACACCTTC
CASTPGFDGYTF
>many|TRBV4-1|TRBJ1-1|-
TGCGCCAGCAGCCAAGTCGCCGGATTGAACACTGAAGCTTTCTTT
CASSQVAGLNTEAFF
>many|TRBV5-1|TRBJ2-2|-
TGCGCCAGCAATGTTCTAGTGGGAGTCAACACCGGGGAGCTGTTTTTT
CASNVLVGVNTGELFF
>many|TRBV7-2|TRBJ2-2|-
TGTGCCAGCAGCTTAGCGGTGATCACCGGGGAGCTGTTTTTT
CASSLAVITGELFF
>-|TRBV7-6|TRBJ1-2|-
TGTGCCAGCATCTCCGCCGGGGGCTCTGGCTACACCTTC
CASISAGGSGYTF
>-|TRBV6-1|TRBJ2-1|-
TGTGCCAGCACCCTGGAGGGTCGGCAGTTCTTC
CASTLEGRQFF
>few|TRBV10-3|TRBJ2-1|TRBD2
TGTGCCAGCAGTGTGACTAGCGGGGACAATGAGCAGTTCTTC
CASSVTSGDNEQFF
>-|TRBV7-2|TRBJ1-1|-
TGTGCCAGCAGCCCGGAGGGTGCTGTAGCCACTGAAGCTTTCTTT
CASSPEGAVATEAFF
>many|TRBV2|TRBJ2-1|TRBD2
TGTGCCAGCACGAGCGGGAGTGATGAGCAGTTCTTC
CASTSGSDEQFF
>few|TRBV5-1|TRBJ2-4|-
TGCGCCAGCAGCACGGAACAGGTTGCCGGGGGCGATGATCAGTACTTC
CASSTEQVAGGDDQYF
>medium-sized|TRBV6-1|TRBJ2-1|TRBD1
TGTGCCAGCAGTGAAGCTACCGGGACAGGGAGTACTGAGCAGTTCTTC
CASSEATGTGSTEQFF
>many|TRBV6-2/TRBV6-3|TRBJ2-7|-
TGTGCCAGCAGTTACCCGGGCGCACACAGGCCCTACGAGCAGTACTTC
CASSYPGAHRPYEQYF
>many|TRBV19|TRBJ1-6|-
TGTGCCAGTAGGACGGGACGGCCGAATTCACCCCTCCACTTT
CASRTGRPNSPLHF
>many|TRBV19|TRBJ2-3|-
TGTGCCAGTAGTCCTCAAGGACTGGATACGCAGTATTTT
CASSPQGLDTQYF
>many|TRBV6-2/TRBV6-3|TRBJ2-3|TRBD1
TGTGCCAGTACGGCGGACAGGATTAACACAGATACGCAGTATTTT
CASTADRINTDTQYF
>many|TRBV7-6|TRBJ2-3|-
TGTGCCAGCAGCTTATCGGCGGGGACAGATACGCAGTATTTT
CASSLSAGTDTQYF
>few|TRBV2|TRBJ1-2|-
TGTGCCAGCAGGTACAGATTGGCTGTAAACTATGGCTACACCTTC
CASRYRLAVNYGYTF
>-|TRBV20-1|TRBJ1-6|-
TGCAGTGCTAGGGAAAATTCACCCCTCCACTTT
CSARENSPLHF
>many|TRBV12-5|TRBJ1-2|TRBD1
TGTGCTAGTGGTCAGGGGGTCGTCTATGGCTACACCTTC
CASGQGVVYGYTF
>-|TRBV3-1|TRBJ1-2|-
TGTGCCAGCAGCCAAGACCGGTGGGGTATCGATGGCTACACCTTC
CASSQDRWGIDGYTF
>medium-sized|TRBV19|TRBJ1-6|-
TGTGCCAGTAGTATAGAAGAGAATTCACCCCTCCACTTT
CASSIEENSPLHF
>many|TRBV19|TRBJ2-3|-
TGTGCCAGTAGTATAGTTGGGGCATCAGCAGATACGCAGTATTTT
CASSIVGASADTQYF
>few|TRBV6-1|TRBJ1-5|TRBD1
TGTGCCAGCAGTGAGGAGACAGGGAGCAATCAGCCCCAGCATTTT
CASSEETGSNQPQHF
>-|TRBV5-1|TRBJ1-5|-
TGCGCCAGCAGTTTCGACAGCTCTAGCAATCAGCCCCAGCTTTTT
CASSFDSSSNQPQLF
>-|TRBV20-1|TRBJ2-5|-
TGCAGTGCAGCCAGGACCGGGGACGAGACCCAGTACTTC
CSAARTGDETQYF
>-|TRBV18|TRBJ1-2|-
TGTGCCAGCTCACCGGAACCGACCACCTTCGCTAACTATGGCTACACCTTC
CASSPEPTTFANYGYTF
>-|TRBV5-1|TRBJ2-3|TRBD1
TGCGCCAGCAGCTTGGGGGGACAGGCGAGCACAGATACGCAGTATTTT
CASSLGGQASTDTQYF
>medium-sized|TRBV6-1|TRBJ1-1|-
TGTGCCAGCAGTGAAAGAGGGGGATACACTGAAGCTTTCTTT
CASSERGGYTEAFF
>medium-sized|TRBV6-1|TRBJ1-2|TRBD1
TGTGCCAGCAGGACAGGGTTCGGCTACACCTTC
CASRTGFGYTF
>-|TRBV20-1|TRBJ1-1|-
TGCAGTGCTCCCCCCCCCGCAGTTATCATGAACACTGAAGCTTTCTTT
CSAPPPAVIMNTEAFF
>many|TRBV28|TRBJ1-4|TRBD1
TGTGCCAGCAGTCCTTCCAGGGGGCAAGGTGAAAAACTGTTTTTT
CASSPSRGQGEKLFF
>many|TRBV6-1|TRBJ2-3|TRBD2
TGTGCCAGCCGCTTTAGCGGGAGATCGGAGGCAGATACGCAGTATTTT
CASRFSGRSEADTQYF
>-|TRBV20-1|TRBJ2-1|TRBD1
TGCAGAGCTAGAACGACAGGGTTGACCTACAATGAGCAGTTCTTC
CRARTTGLTYNEQFF
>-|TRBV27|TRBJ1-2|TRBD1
TGTGCCAGCAGTCCGACCGGGACAGGGGTTTTTGGCTATGGCTACACCTTC
CASSPTGTGVFGYGYTF
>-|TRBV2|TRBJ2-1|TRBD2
TGTGCCAGCAGAACGGGACTAGCGGGAGGGCCAAGGAATAAGCAGTTCTTC
CASRTGLAGGPRNKQFF
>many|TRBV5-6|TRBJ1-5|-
TGTGCCAGCAGCACCAGGATTAGCAATCAGCCCCAGCATTTT
CASSTRISNQPQHF
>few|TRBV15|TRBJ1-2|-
TGTGCCACCAGCAGAGATATAGGGGCAGCCTATGGCTACACCTTC
CATSRDIGAAYGYTF